These 15 T cell receptor beta chains were sequenced from one sample in a study of blood T cell repertoires in COVID-19. Using immunoSEQ multiplex PCR, the repertoire was profiled, and TCRdb retains in-frame clones only, with some absent. The repertoire has about 400,000 clones, more than 75% of them found once; the top ten carry around 9.3%. Sequencing was done on a sample of PBMCs or T cells enriched from blood (not recorded which). The receptor source for this set is a woman aged 45-65 years who had recovered from COVID-19.

Comment on this clone: The same CDR3 also results from other DNA sequences found in this sample. The chain joins TRBV15 to TRBJ1-5; possibly TRBD1 for D (5 bases). Germline assignment: CDR1 LNHNV and CDR2 YYDKDF (reference sequence). This CDR3 contains 14 residues. Trimming shortened V by 0 bases and J by 4 bases, and 7 bases separated the two germline ends. The CDR3: CATSRDRGNQPQHF. DNA for the CDR3: TGTGCCACCAGCAGAGATCGGGGGAATCAGCCCCAGCATTTT.

The chain combines TRBV12-5 with TRBJ2-1; D is possibly TRBD2 (8 bases). Per germline, CDR1 LGHNT and CDR2 FRNRAP. This CDR3 has 16 residues. V was cut by 6 bases and J by 9 bases, with 24 bases left in between. This CDR3 reads CASGIEVTGAGGEQFF. The CDR3 coding sequence is TGTGCTAGTGGCATAGAAGTAACAGGGGCGGGAGGTGAGCAGTTCTTC.

The chain carries TRBV7-8 and TRBJ1-1; no clear D. This CDR3 has 14 amino acids. The V end was cut by 3 bases, the J end by 1 base, with 9 bases between. Germline V gene lookup returns CDR1 SGHVS and CDR2 FQNEAQ. The CDR3 nucleotides read TGTGCCAGCAGCTTGACGGGATGGAACACTGAAGCTTTCTTT. Its translation: CASSLTGWNTEAFF.

Here the CDR3 reads CSVQGQEASYNEQFF. In DNA, the CDR3 is TGCAGCGTCCAAGGGCAGGAGGCCTCCTACAATGAGCAGTTCTTC. V gene TRBV29-1 combines with J gene TRBJ2-1; TRBD2 is a possible D gene (5 bases). The V gene lost 6 bases and the J gene lost 0 bases, with 15 bases spanning the gap. Germline V gene data show CDR1 as SQVTM and CDR2 as ANQGSEA. This CDR3 contains 15 residues.

V usage is TRBV3-1 (or the pseudogene TRBV3-2) and J usage is TRBJ1-1, with D tentatively TRBD1 (5 bases). The V and J ends lost 2 bases and 0 bases respectively, with 10 bases between them. Looked up from germline, CDR1 is LGHDT and CDR2 is YNNKEL (reference sequence). CDR3 length equals 15 residues. The CDR3 loop reads CASSQPGTLNTEAFF. DNA of the CDR3: TGTGCCAGCAGCCAACCCGGGACTTTGAACACTGAAGCTTTCTTT.

This clone appeared once. This chain links TRBV3-1 (or the pseudogene TRBV3-2) with TRBJ1-2; TRBD1 might be the D (6 bases). With 0 bases removed from V and 6 bases from J, the gap between germline ends came to 14 bases. The CDR3 covers 15 residues. Germline V gene data show CDR1 as LGHDT and CDR2 as YNNKEL (reference sequence). Here the CDR3 reads CASSQEAGASHGYTF. The CDR3 region has the DNA TGTGCCAGCAGCCAAGAGGCAGGGGCCTCCCATGGCTACACCTTC.

The V call is TRBV7-2, the J call TRBJ1-3; D gene ambiguous. The CDR3 runs to 14 residues. The V and J ends lost 5 bases and 1 base respectively, with 9 bases between them. Germline CDR1 is SGHTA and CDR2 is FQGNSA. DNA of the CDR3: TGTGCCAGCAGCGGCGGATTTTCTGGAAACACCATATATTTT. It is translated as CASSGGFSGNTIYF.

The chain carries TRBV5-1 and TRBJ2-2; 8 nucleotides agree with TRBD2. V trimming: 4 bases; J trimming: 2 bases; junction bases outside the gene matches: 13. The CDR3 sequence is 18 residues long. Germline V gene data show CDR1 as SGHRS and CDR2 as YFSETQ. CDR3 region: CASSPAGRSGGNTGELFF. The CDR3 bases are TGCGCCAGCAGCCCGGCAGGGCGGAGCGGGGGAAACACCGGGGAGCTGTTTTTT.

The rearrangement joins TRBV3-1 (or the pseudogene TRBV3-2) to TRBJ2-3, with 10 bases identical to TRBD1. CDR1 and CDR2 from the germline V gene are LGHDT and YNNKEL (reference sequence). This CDR3 has 16 amino acids. J lost 5 bases, V lost 5 bases, and 10 bases had no gene match. The DNA for the CDR3 is TGTGCCAGCAGCACCTCCGGGACAGGGGAAATAGATACGCAGTATTTT. Its translation: CASSTSGTGEIDTQYF.

The chain carries TRBV30 and TRBJ1-1; D is uncertain. The V end lost 4 bases, the J end lost 7 bases, and 13 bases lay between the germline ends. CDR3 length: 12 residues. CDR1 is GTSNPN, CDR2 SVGIG, per germline (reference sequence). The CDR3 reads CAWTPWANEAFF. CDR3 in DNA: TGTGCCTGGACCCCGTGGGCCAATGAAGCTTTCTTT.

This chain uses TRBV7-9 with TRBJ1-4, with 9 bases fitting TRBD1. With 6 bases clipped from V and 4 bases from J, the junction kept 3 bases outside the gene matches. The CDR3 is 14 amino acids. Germline loops: CDR1 SEHNR, CDR2 FQNEAQ (reference sequence). CDR3 in DNA: TGTGCCAGCAGATTGGGACAGGGTAATGAAAAACTGTTTTTT. It yields the protein CASRLGQGNEKLFF.

The chain uses TRBV14 and TRBJ2-3; D is undetermined. CDR1 and CDR2 (germline): SGHDN, FVKESK. Trimming stripped 3 bases from V and 2 bases from J, with 9 bases between. The length of the CDR3 is 14 residues. The CDR3 coding sequence is TGTGCCAGCAGCCAGAGGCAGCACACAGATACGCAGTATTTT. Protein: CASSQRQHTDTQYF.

The chain combines TRBV7-6 with TRBJ2-1, with D maybe TRBD2 (7 bases). The germline V gene encodes CDR1 SGHVS and CDR2 FNYEAQ. The length of the CDR3 is 17 residues. V gave up 3 bases and J gave up 8 bases, with 23 bases separating them. CDR3 protein: CASSLVFIGAGAYEQFF. In nucleotides, the CDR3 is TGTGCCAGCAGCTTGGTTTTTATAGGGGCGGGGGCCTATGAGCAGTTCTTC.

The sample holds a few counts of this clone. This chain uses TRBV5-4 with TRBJ1-2; the D is unclear. The CDR3 contains 13 residues. Per germline, CDR1 SGHNT and CDR2 YYREEE (reference sequence). Between the trimmed V and J ends, which lost 4 bases and 4 bases, there was a span of 11 bases. CDR3 amino acids: CASSPGEGYGYTF. CDR3 DNA: TGTGCCAGCAGCCCCGGGGAGGGCTATGGCTACACCTTC.

The chain uses TRBV6-5 and TRBJ2-7; possibly TRBD2 for D (6 bases). Trimming stripped 7 bases from V and 3 bases from J, with 16 bases between. This CDR3 contains 14 residues. The germline V gene encodes CDR1 MNHEY and CDR2 SVGAGI. The CDR3 loop reads CASNQGSGFYEQYF. CDR3 coding DNA: TGTGCCAGCAATCAAGGAAGCGGGTTCTACGAGCAGTACTTC.